These 17 T cell receptor beta chains came from one sample sequenced in a study of molecular identifiers for immune sequencing clone quantification (dated by TCRdb to 2017 to 2018). The method was PCR. Sequencer: NextSeq 500. The public sequencing data were trimmed at Q25 with fastp and processed into clonotypes with MiXCR by TCRdb, which kept only in-frame beta chains. Duplicate CDR3 protein sequences are folded into a single record with the most common DNA and genes. The sample has some 580,000 distinct CDR3 sequences on record, about 25% of them singletons. The ten largest clones add up to about 0.84% of the sample. Sequenced material: naive CD8+ T cells from blood, with Jurkat cell RNA spiked in. Read against the paper, the sample's cell subset or site label means: FACS-sorted CD8+CD4-CCR7+CD45RA+ naive T cells. These receptors came from a human donor in good health. Some libraries in this study had Jurkat cell RNA spiked in.

Concerning this clonotype itself: Relative to the germline gene, one junction end is altered; a read error may explain this. V is TRBV3-1 and J is TRBJ1-2; 8 nucleotides match TRBD1. This CDR3 region has 16 residues. Germline assignment: CDR1 LGHDT and CDR2 YNNKEL (reference sequence). The CDR3 spells CARSQDGQGANYGYTF. The DNA of the CDR3 is TGTGCCAGGAGCCAAGACGGGCAGGGGGCCAACTATGGCTACACCTTC.

This clonotype was seen a handful of times. The chain has TRBV6-1 and TRBJ2-7; D uncertain. CDR3 size: 16 residues. V shed 4 bases and J shed 4 bases, with 20 bases lying between them. Germline V gene sequence: CDR1 MNHNS, CDR2 SASEGT. This CDR3 is CASSGTDDTVTYEQYF. The CDR3 region has the DNA TGTGCCAGCAGTGGTACCGACGACACGGTGACTTACGAGCAGTACTTC.

This clonotype was found many times. This chain uses TRBV7-3 with TRBJ1-1; no clear D. The CDR3 extends over 15 amino acids. With 1 base removed from V and 1 base from J, the gap between germline ends came to 10 bases. Germline V gene lookup returns CDR1 SGHTA and CDR2 FQGTGA. For the CDR3, the DNA is TGTGCCAGCAGCTTAATGGGCAGATCGAACACTGAAGCTTTCTTT. It yields the protein CASSLMGRSNTEAFF.

Regarding this clonotype: Given a much more abundant clone one base away, this may be a read error. The V and J genes are TRBV6-5 and TRBJ2-3; TRBD2 agrees at 10 bases. The CDR3 totals 18 residues. V lost 1 base, J lost 4 bases, and 11 bases stayed unmatched. Germline values: CDR1 MNHEY, CDR2 SVGAGI. Here the CDR3 reads CASSYLAGTSVISDTQYF. Written as DNA, the CDR3 is TGTGCCAGCAGTTACTTGGCCGGGACTAGCGTTATATCAGATACGCAGTATTTT.

The chain uses TRBV4-3 and TRBJ2-1; 7 positions match TRBD1. The length of the CDR3 is 17 residues. V was pared by 0 bases and J by 3 bases, with 8 bases of the junction left unmatched. Germline lookup yields CDR1 LGHNA and CDR2 YSLEER. For the CDR3, the DNA is TGCGCCAGCAGCCAAGATCGGGACAGCGTTTACTACAATGAGCAGTTCTTC. Amino acid sequence: CASSQDRDSVYYNEQFF.

The chain employs TRBV14 and TRBJ2-7; 8 nucleotides agree with TRBD1. CDR3 size: 15 residues. Looked up from germline, CDR1 is SGHDN and CDR2 is FVKESK. Trimming cost V 1 base and J 5 bases; bases outside gene matches: 7. CDR3 sequence (DNA): TGTGCCAGCAGCCAAGTCGGGGGACAGGTCGACGAGCAGTACTTC. Its translation is CASSQVGGQVDEQYF. Filled out from reference TRBV14 and TRBJ2-7, the complete variable domain reads EAGVTQFPSHSVIEKGQTVTLRCDPISGHDNLYWYRRVMGKEIKFLLHFVKESKQDESGMPNNRFLAERTGGTYSTLKVQPAELEDSGVYFCASSQVGGQVDEQYFGPGTRLTVT.

This clonotype appeared a few times. The chain links TRBV6-5 to TRBJ2-7, with 12 positions matching TRBD2. Germline values: CDR1 MNHEY, CDR2 SVGAGI. V shed 1 base, J shed 6 bases, and the junction held 4 bases outside the gene matches. The CDR3 consists of 15 residues. The chain's CDR3 is CASSYLGLAGREQYF. The CDR3 nucleotides read TGTGCCAGCAGTTACTTAGGACTAGCGGGACGCGAGCAGTACTTC.

This clonotype appeared many times. The chain employs TRBV7-9 and TRBJ1-1; D unresolved. Trimming removed 3 bases at V and 6 bases at J, with 11 bases between. Germline V gives CDR1 SEHNR, CDR2 FQNEAQ (reference sequence). This CDR3 region has 13 residues. In DNA, the CDR3 is TGTGCCAGCAGCTTCCCAAGTGGCTCTGAAGCTTTCTTT. This codes for CASSFPSGSEAFF.

V is TRBV20-1 and J is TRBJ2-2; D unclear. Trimming removed 3 bases from V and 4 bases from J, with 15 bases in between. Germline CDR1 DFQATT, CDR2 SNEGSKA (reference sequence). The CDR3 covers 15 residues. The CDR3 sequence is CSARALEYGTGELFF. Here the CDR3 DNA reads TGCAGTGCTAGGGCTTTGGAGTACGGCACCGGGGAGCTGTTTTTT.

This clonotype was counted only a few times. The rearrangement joins TRBV6-1 to TRBJ2-1, with 12 positions matching TRBD2. The CDR3 runs 16 residues. Germline V gene sequence: CDR1 MNHNS, CDR2 SASEGT. Trimming took 6 bases from V and 0 from J; bases not matched to a gene: 3. CDR3 DNA: TGTGCCAGCAGGGGACTAGCGGGTTCCTCCTACAATGAGCAGTTCTTC. Translating gives CASRGLAGSSYNEQFF.

As for this clonotype: A read error may account for a junction end that differs from germline. The chain is built from TRBV9 and TRBJ1-1, with a weak D call TRBD1 (6 bases). Germline V gene lookup returns CDR1 SGDLS and CDR2 YYNGEE. This CDR3 spans 12 amino acids. The CDR3 here is CTSRGGFTEAFF. CDR3 bases: TGTACCAGCAGAGGGGGGTTCACTGAAGCTTTCTTT. Full variable domain (missing parts from reference TRBV9 and TRBJ1-1): DSGVTQTPKHLITATGQRVTLRCSPRSGDLSVYWYQQSLDQGLQFLIQYYNGEERAKGNILERFSAQQFPDLHSELNLSSLELGDSALYFCTSRGGFTEAFFGQGTRLTVV.

This clonotype has only one observation. Here the CDR3 DNA reads TGTGCCAGCAGCTTGGCTGCGGGGCTAGGGACTGAAGCTTTCTTT. This encodes CASSLAAGLGTEAFF. The chain couples TRBV5-6 to TRBJ1-1, with D tentatively TRBD1 (5 bases). The germline V and J ends were trimmed by 0 bases and 5 bases, with 14 bases remaining between them. CDR1 is SGHDT, CDR2 YYEEEE, per germline. The CDR3 covers 15 residues.

This clonotype was counted ten times or more. The CDR3 DNA reads as TGTGCCAGCAGTTGGAGGGGCTCTACAGATACGCAGTATTTT. As protein: CASSWRGSTDTQYF. The chain links TRBV12-3 or TRBV12-4 to TRBJ2-3, with D maybe TRBD2 (6 bases). The length of the CDR3 is 14 residues. V dropped 4 bases and J dropped 3 bases, with 11 bases sitting between them.

V is TRBV28 and J is TRBJ1-5; D ambiguous. The germline CDR1 and CDR2 sequences are MDHEN and SYDVKM. This CDR3 has 14 amino acids. V was shortened by 6 bases and J by 6 bases, with 15 bases between the two germline ends. The CDR3 DNA is TGTGCCAGCAGCCCCGTGGGGAATCGTCAGCCCCAGCATTTT. It yields the protein CASSPVGNRQPQHF.

V usage is TRBV7-9 and J usage is TRBJ2-5; D is possibly TRBD1 (5 bases). Germline CDR1 is SEHNR and CDR2 is FQNEAQ (reference sequence). Deletions cut 3 bases from V and 2 bases from J, with 13 bases between. The CDR3 has 15 amino acids. The DNA for the CDR3 is TGTGCCAGCAGCTTGGGCGTGACAGTTCAAGAGACCCAGTACTTC. It is translated as CASSLGVTVQETQYF.

With regard to this clonotype: At one end the junction does not follow the germline gene, possibly because of a read error. This sequence joins TRBV11-2 and TRBJ2-1; TRBD1 is a possible D gene (5 bases). The CDR3 length is 16 residues. Germline V gene sequence: CDR1 SGHAT, CDR2 FQNNGV. The CDR3 bases are TGTGCCCGCAGCGTACCCAGGGTAGTAGACTACAATGAGCAGTTCTTC. Amino acids: CARSVPRVVDYNEQFF.

With respect to this clonotype: Being one base from a much bigger clone, this may be a read error. For the CDR3, the DNA is TGTGCCTGGAGTGCGCTCGAGGGTCCTTACGAGCAGTACTTC. It is translated as CAWSALEGPYEQYF. The V call is TRBV30, the J call TRBJ2-7; a possible D gene is TRBD2 (5 bases). Trimming removed 1 base from V and 4 bases from J, with 14 bases in between. CDR1 and CDR2 (germline): GTSNPN, SVGIG (reference sequence). There are 14 residues in the CDR3.